The 30 T cell receptor beta chains in this list originate from one sample, sequenced in a study of shared clonotypes between healthy human individuals. Profiled with immunoSEQ multiplex PCR; TCRdb holds only in-frame clones, not every one. The sample has 950,000 to 1,100,000 clones, under 80% seen once. Sequencing was performed on memory CD4+ T cells sorted from blood. The subset: CD45RA-negative fraction. The receptors were gathered from a man in his late teens or twenties in good health.

This rearrangement joins TRBV5-1 to TRBJ2-5; 7 positions match TRBD2. J lost 1 base, V lost 0 bases, and 6 bases had no gene match. Germline-derived CDR1 and CDR2 are SGHRS and YFSETQ. This CDR3 region has 16 residues. The CDR3: CASSLGSSGAQETQYF. Here the CDR3 DNA reads TGCGCCAGCAGCTTGGGCTCTAGCGGAGCCCAAGAGACCCAGTACTTC.

The CDR3 coding sequence is TGTGCCAGCAGTTCGGAAGGTCAGCCCCAGCATTTT. It is translated as CASSSEGQPQHF. The rearrangement links TRBV6-5 to TRBJ1-5; D is unclear. The CDR3 spans 12 residues. Trimming shortened V by 4 bases and J by 6 bases, and 7 bases separated the two germline ends. Germline assignment: CDR1 MNHEY and CDR2 SVGAGI.

The chain couples TRBV5-3 to TRBJ1-4; maybe TRBD1 (6 bases). TRBV5-3 is identified as an open reading frame with a role that is uncertain. Trimming pared 0 bases from V and 7 bases from J, leaving 10 bases between. This CDR3 contains 14 residues. CDR3 loop: CARSLERGSEKLFF. The CDR3 DNA is TGTGCCAGAAGCTTGGAAAGGGGGAGTGAAAAACTGTTTTTT.

This clone appeared many times. The chain joins TRBV7-8 to TRBJ1-5; D is possibly TRBD1 (5 bases). Germline lookup yields CDR1 SGHVS and CDR2 FQNEAQ. The CDR3 is 14 residues long. Trimming removed 5 bases from V and 6 bases from J, with 14 bases in between. Written as DNA, the CDR3 is TGTGCCAGCAGCCTCCCTATTGGGGGTCAGCCCCAGCATTTT. This translates into CASSLPIGGQPQHF.

This clone was observed a single time. Germline is not matched at one junction end, which may reflect a read error. The J gene is TRBJ2-7, the V gene TRBV23-1, with a tentative D call TRBD1 (6 bases). TRBV23-1 counts as an open reading frame of uncertain function. The CDR3 extends over 13 amino acids. CDR3 in amino acids: CASSQLGTPHWDF. For the CDR3, the DNA is TGCGCCAGCAGTCAATTGGGGACACCTCACTGGGACTTC.

The chain couples TRBV7-2 to TRBJ1-2, with a tentative D call TRBD1 (6 bases). The germline V gene encodes CDR1 SGHTA and CDR2 FQGNSA. This CDR3 comprises 14 residues. V lost 6 bases and J 7 bases, leaving 18 bases between the germline ends. The CDR3 DNA is TGTGCCAGCAGTTCCAAAACGGGGGCGGGTGGCTACACCTTC. Its translation is CASSSKTGAGGYTF.

The genes are TRBV21-1 and TRBJ1-5. TRBV21-1 is designated a pseudogene. The CDR3 has 14 amino acids. This CDR3 reads CASSSPPGNQPQHF. The CDR3 region has the DNA TGTGCCAGCAGCAGCCCCCCGGGCAATCAGCCCCAGCATTTT.

The V call is TRBV5-4, the J call TRBJ2-5; 9 bases are shared with TRBD1. Germline CDR1 SGHNT, CDR2 YYREEE (reference sequence). The length of the CDR3 is 14 residues. The ends lost 5 bases at V and 5 bases at J; junction bases unmatched: 7. The CDR3 DNA is TGTGCCAGCAGTACCGGGACAGGGATTGAGACCCAGTACTTC. The encoded protein is CASSTGTGIETQYF. The full variable domain, in which reference TRBV5-4 and TRBJ2-5 provide the parts outside the CDR3, is ETGVTQSPTHLIKTRGQQVTLRCSSQSGHNTVSWYQQALGQGPQFIFQYYREEENGRGNFPPRFSGLQFPNYSSELNVNALELDDSALYLCASSTGTGIETQYFGPGTRLLVL.

The rearrangement links TRBV6-4 to TRBJ2-7, with 13 positions matching TRBD2. Germline lookup yields CDR1 MRHNA and CDR2 SNTAGT. The CDR3 runs to 17 residues. V shed 6 bases, J shed 0 bases, and the junction held 8 bases outside the gene matches. DNA for the CDR3: TGTGCCAGCAGGTCGACTAGCGGGGGGACCAGCTCCTACGAGCAGTACTTC. Translating gives CASRSTSGGTSSYEQYF.

This clone has a single count. J is TRBJ1-2 and V is TRBV28; 8 nucleotides align to TRBD1. CDR1 is MDHEN, CDR2 SYDVKM, per germline. The CDR3 contains 14 residues. The V and J ends lost 3 bases and 3 bases, in that order; junction bases with no gene match: 3. The CDR3 sequence is CASSFLDRDYGYTF. CDR3 nucleotide sequence: TGTGCCAGCAGTTTCCTGGACAGGGACTATGGCTACACCTTC.

The chain couples TRBV30 to TRBJ1-1; TRBD1 is a possible D gene (5 bases). The germline gives CDR1 GTSNPN, CDR2 SVGIG (reference sequence). Deletions cut 4 bases from V and 0 bases from J, with 12 bases between. The CDR3 length is 14 residues. CDR3 DNA sequence: TGTGCCTGGACCCAGGCGGGGGTGAACACTGAAGCTTTCTTT. Translating it yields CAWTQAGVNTEAFF.

The rearrangement joins TRBV28 to TRBJ1-6; D gene uncertain. CDR1 and CDR2 (germline): MDHEN, SYDVKM. The CDR3 contains 14 residues. CDR3 residues: CAVNGPQNHSPLHF. CDR3 DNA: TGTGCGGTAAACGGGCCGCAGAACCATTCACCCCTCCACTTT.

V is TRBV19 and J is TRBJ1-6; 9 positions agree with TRBD1. V was clipped by 2 bases and J by 9 bases; unmatched bases: 8. This CDR3 comprises 16 residues. Germline lookup yields CDR1 LNHDA and CDR2 SQIVND (reference sequence). CDR3 loop: CASSISGTGISSPLHF. The CDR3 nucleotides are TGTGCCAGTAGTATATCCGGGACAGGGATAAGTTCACCCCTCCACTTT. The variable domain in full, completed from reference TRBV19 and TRBJ1-6, reads DGGITQSPKYLFRKEGQNVTLSCEQNLNHDAMYWYRQDPGQGLRLIYYSQIVNDFQKGDIAEGYSVSREKKESFPLTVTSAQKNPTAFYLCASSISGTGISSPLHFGNGTRLTVT.

A single count supports this clone. The sample carries other DNA sequences with the same CDR3. The gene calls are TRBV14 and TRBJ1-6; no firm D call. The CDR3 extends over 13 amino acids. Germline loops: CDR1 SGHDN, CDR2 FVKESK. The V end was cut by 2 bases, the J end by 7 bases, with 6 bases between. The CDR3 region has the DNA TGTGCCAGCAGCCAACAAGGCAATTCACCCCTCCACTTT. It specifies CASSQQGNSPLHF.

In the case of this clone: Different DNA sequences within this sample yield the same CDR3. The chain employs TRBV28 and TRBJ2-3; D may be TRBD2 (6 bases). This CDR3 comprises 14 residues. CDR1 is MDHEN and CDR2 is SYDVKM in the germline V gene. Trimming pared 3 bases from V and 1 base from J, leaving 8 bases between. The CDR3: CASSLERGTDTQYF. In DNA, the CDR3 is TGTGCCAGCAGTTTGGAGCGGGGCACAGATACGCAGTATTTT.

Note on this clone: Relative to the germline gene, one junction end is altered; a read error may explain this. The J gene is TRBJ2-5, the V gene TRBV7-7; D is uncertain. The V gene's germline CDR1 is SSHAT and CDR2 FNYEAQ (reference sequence). The CDR3 covers 16 residues. The CDR3 bases are TGTGCTAGCAGCTTAGACATTATTAGGGCACGGGAGACCCAGTACTTC. Encoded protein: CASSLDIIRARETQYF.

The chain combines TRBV7-2 with TRBJ2-3, with TRBD2 matching 15 bases. CDR3 length equals 16 residues. Trimming removed 4 bases from V and 8 bases from J; junction bases left unmatched: 7. CDR1 is SGHTA and CDR2 is FQGNSA in the germline V gene. CDR3 DNA sequence: TGTGCCAGCAGCTCTGGACTAGCGGGAGGGTTGGGTACGCAGTATTTT. Residues: CASSSGLAGGLGTQYF.

The gene calls are TRBV18 and TRBJ1-2; the match to TRBD1 covers 9 bases. CDR3 size: 15 residues. Trimming took 5 bases from V and 6 from J; bases not matched to a gene: 10. From germline, CDR1 is KGHSH and CDR2 LQKENI. The CDR3 bases are TGTGCCAGCTCATCAACAGGGGGCGGAATTAATGGCTACACCTTC. Its protein is CASSSTGGGINGYTF. Together with reference TRBV18 and TRBJ1-2, the CDR3 gives the full variable domain: NAGVMQNPRHLVRRRGQEARLRCSPMKGHSHVYWYRQLPEEGLKFMVYLQKENIIDESGMPKERFSAEFPKEGPSILRIQQVVRGDSAAYFCASSSTGGGINGYTFGSGTRLTVV.

This clone showed up just once. Different DNA sequences within this sample yield the same CDR3. This chain connects TRBV5-1 to TRBJ2-7; D gene unclear. Germline-derived CDR1 and CDR2 are SGHRS and YFSETQ. CDR3 size: 13 residues. Trimming removed 0 bases from V and 2 bases from J, with 6 bases in between. In DNA, the CDR3 is TGCGCCAGCAGCTTGGCGGCAGCCTACGAGCAGTACTTC. Its protein is CASSLAAAYEQYF.

This clone showed up just a few times. The chain recombines TRBV5-4 with TRBJ2-2; D is possibly TRBD1 (6 bases). The CDR3 contains 17 residues. From germline, CDR1 is SGHNT and CDR2 YYREEE (reference sequence). V lost 0 bases, J lost 7 bases, and 19 bases lay in between. CDR3: CASSLAVAGAYGGELFF. CDR3 nucleotides: TGTGCCAGCAGCTTGGCGGTTGCAGGGGCTTACGGCGGGGAGCTGTTTTTT.

The CDR3, as DNA: TGTGCCAGCTCACCAACGGGACTCCTCTACGAGCAGTACTTC. Translating gives CASSPTGLLYEQYF. The V call is TRBV18, the J call TRBJ2-7, with D possibly being TRBD2 (6 bases). The germline V and J ends were trimmed by 2 bases and 3 bases, with 11 bases remaining between them. The CDR3 spans 14 residues. Germline CDR1 reads KGHSH; CDR2 reads LQKENI.

This clone was found many times. The identical CDR3 is also encoded by other nucleotide sequences in the sample. The CDR3: CASSLVYRGREQYF. The CDR3 nucleotides read TGTGCCAGCAGCTTGGTTTACAGGGGGAGGGAGCAGTACTTC. The rearrangement joins TRBV5-6 to TRBJ2-7; 8 nucleotides align to TRBD1. This CDR3 has 14 residues. V lost 0 bases to trimming and J lost 7 bases; unmatched junction nucleotides: 6. Germline CDR1 reads SGHDT; CDR2 reads YYEEEE.

The genes are TRBV10-3 and TRBJ2-3; 11 bases agree with TRBD1. Unmatched junction bases numbered 5, after V lost 6 bases and J lost 3 bases. Germline-derived CDR1 and CDR2 are ENHRY and SYGVKD. This CDR3 has 15 residues. The CDR3 sequence is CAISRGQGATDTQYF. In nucleotides, the CDR3 is TGTGCCATCAGCAGAGGACAGGGGGCAACAGATACGCAGTATTTT.

The chain carries TRBV7-9 and TRBJ1-2; 10 bases agree with TRBD1. The CDR3 totals 16 residues. Germline CDR1 reads SEHNR; CDR2 reads FQNEAQ (reference sequence). The V segment lost 5 bases and the J segment 2 bases; nucleotides outside the gene matches: 8. The CDR3, as DNA: TGTGCCAGCAGCGCAGACAGGGGGCGCACAAACTATGGCTACACCTTC. It specifies CASSADRGRTNYGYTF.

The chain joins TRBV7-2 to TRBJ2-1; 8 bases map to TRBD2. Germline-derived CDR1 and CDR2 are SGHTA and FQGNSA. J lost 8 bases, V lost 0 bases, and 6 bases had no gene match. This CDR3 is 15 amino acids long. The DNA of the CDR3 is TGTGCCAGCAGCTTAGCTCCGGGGGGGCCCCATGAGCAGTTCTTC. This codes for CASSLAPGGPHEQFF. Full variable domain (rest looked up from reference TRBV7-2 and TRBJ2-1): GAGVSQSPSNKVTEKGKDVELRCDPISGHTALYWYRQSLGQGLEFLIYFQGNSAPDKSGLPSDRFSAERTGGSVSTLTIQRTQQEDSAVYLCASSLAPGGPHEQFFGPGTRLTVL.

This clone was observed a few times. The rearrangement links TRBV30 to TRBJ1-6; D call uncertain. The germline CDR1 and CDR2 sequences are GTSNPN and SVGIG (reference sequence). CDR3 size: 13 residues. V was trimmed by 3 bases and J by 7 bases, leaving 10 bases between them. The CDR3 loop reads CAWRALGNSPLHF. In DNA form, the CDR3 reads TGTGCCTGGAGAGCTCTCGGAAATTCACCCCTCCACTTT.

The chain uses TRBV5-1 and TRBJ2-3; D is undetermined. Trimming shortened V by 0 bases and J by 4 bases, and 9 bases separated the two germline ends. Germline CDR1 and CDR2: SGHRS and YFSETQ. There are 14 residues in the CDR3. The CDR3, as DNA: TGCGCCAGCAGCTTGGGGTCGTCCCCAGATACGCAGTATTTT. Translation gives CASSLGSSPDTQYF.

Here the CDR3 DNA reads TGTGCCATCAGGGGACGGCAGGAGAGTGAAAAACTGTTTTTT. Amino acid sequence: CAIRGRQESEKLFF. The chain is built from TRBV10-3 and TRBJ1-4; D perhaps matches TRBD1 (5 bases). Germline V CDR1 and CDR2: ENHRY, SYGVKD. The CDR3 is 14 amino acids. V shed 6 bases and J shed 7 bases, with 15 bases lying between them.

V and J are TRBV4-1 and TRBJ1-6, with a tentative D call TRBD1 (5 bases). CDR3 length equals 15 residues. Germline CDR1 is MGHRA and CDR2 is YSYEKL. Trimming left V 2 bases short and J 9 bases short, with 14 bases between. The CDR3: CASSQLTGASSPLHF. The CDR3 nucleotides are TGCGCCAGCAGCCAATTAACAGGTGCGTCTTCACCCCTCCACTTT.

The chain recombines TRBV7-2 with TRBJ1-1; D is unclear. Trimming took off 4 bases at V and 5 bases at J, with 11 bases between the two ends. From germline, CDR1 is SGHTA and CDR2 FQGNSA. The CDR3 totals 13 residues. The CDR3 DNA reads TGTGCCAGCAGCTCAGTCCATGGGACTGAAGCTTTCTTT. Translation: CASSSVHGTEAFF.